This passage covers 20 T cell receptor beta chains from one sample sequenced in a study of siplizumab effects on memory and regulatory T cells. Sequencing was performed with immunoSEQ multiplex PCR; in TCRdb, only in-frame clones are kept and a portion is missing. The table includes 90,000 to 140,000 clones, more than 85% detected once. Sequencing was carried out using CD4+ T cells sorted from blood. The receptors derive from a human donor in good health.

V and J are TRBV5-1 and TRBJ2-5, with 8 bases lining up with TRBD2. V shed 2 bases, J shed 2 bases, and the junction held 8 bases outside the gene matches. The CDR3 runs to 16 residues. Germline loops: CDR1 SGHRS, CDR2 YFSETQ. As DNA, the CDR3 is TGCGCCAGCAGCTTATTAGCGGGGTCCATACAAGAGACCCAGTACTTC. Protein: CASSLLAGSIQETQYF.

J is TRBJ2-5 and V is TRBV30, with 7 bases matching TRBD1. The CDR3 length is 14 residues. V trimming: 3 bases; J trimming: 1 base; junction bases outside the gene matches: 5. Germline V gene lookup returns CDR1 GTSNPN and CDR2 SVGIG (reference sequence). CDR3 coding DNA: TGTGCCTGGAGACTTACAGGGGTCCAAGAGACCCAGTACTTC. Its protein is CAWRLTGVQETQYF.

This CDR3 reads CASSRDLRGGYTF. The CDR3 DNA sequence: TGTGCCAGCAGTAGGGACCTCAGGGGGGGCTACACCTTC. The chain recombines TRBV27 with TRBJ1-2; 7 nucleotides line up with TRBD1. This CDR3 contains 13 residues. V trimming: 5 bases; J trimming: 8 bases; junction bases outside the gene matches: 8. CDR1 is MNHEY, CDR2 SMNVEV, per germline (reference sequence).

The V call is TRBV7-2, the J call TRBJ1-1, with a weak D call TRBD1 (5 bases). The CDR3 runs to 13 residues. V lost 5 bases, J lost 10 bases, and 17 bases lay in between. Germline CDR1 and CDR2: SGHTA and FQGNSA. CDR3 sequence: CASSPGRGQGAFF. Written as DNA, the CDR3 is TGTGCCAGCAGCCCGGGCCGTGGGCAGGGAGCTTTCTTT.

The chain joins TRBV28 to TRBJ1-6; D ambiguous. V was shortened by 5 bases and J by 10 bases, with 15 bases between the two germline ends. This CDR3 is 14 amino acids long. In germline, CDR1 is MDHEN, CDR2 SYDVKM. The CDR3 sequence is CASSPPVRGSPLHF. CDR3 DNA sequence: TGTGCCAGCAGTCCACCTGTCCGGGGATCACCCCTCCACTTT.

V and J are TRBV6-5 and TRBJ2-3, with 10 bases identical to TRBD2. Germline lookup yields CDR1 MNHEY and CDR2 SVGAGI. Trimming cost V 6 bases and J 2 bases; bases outside gene matches: 5. The CDR3 is 15 amino acids. CDR3 loop: CASRKAGGFTDTQYF. Here the CDR3 DNA reads TGTGCCAGCAGAAAAGCGGGGGGGTTCACAGATACGCAGTATTTT.

The chain couples TRBV6-6 to TRBJ2-4; tentatively, D is TRBD1 or TRBD2 (5 bases each). The germline gives CDR1 MNHNY, CDR2 SVGAGI (reference sequence). The ends were cut back, 6 bases at V and 1 base at J, with 16 bases in the middle. CDR3 size: 16 residues. CDR3 DNA: TGTGCCAGCAGCTACGGGACCGCGACCGCCAAAAACATTCAGTACTTC. This gives the protein CASSYGTATAKNIQYF.

The chain joins TRBV14 to TRBJ2-7; D may be TRBD1 (5 bases). Germline assignment: CDR1 SGHDN and CDR2 FVKESK. With 3 bases removed from V and 3 bases from J, the gap between germline ends came to 6 bases. There are 12 residues in the CDR3. The CDR3 DNA sequence: TGTGCCAGCAGCCACGACAGCTACGAGCAGTACTTC. Translation: CASSHDSYEQYF.

J is TRBJ2-1 and V is TRBV9; 10 nucleotides agree with TRBD1. Looked up from germline, CDR1 is SGDLS and CDR2 is YYNGEE. The CDR3 has 16 amino acids. V lost 4 bases to trimming and J lost 5 bases; unmatched junction nucleotides: 9. Written as DNA, the CDR3 is TGTGCCAGCAGCCTGACAGGGGGCGCATGGAACAATGAGCAGTTCTTC. It translates to CASSLTGGAWNNEQFF.

The rearrangement uses TRBV9 and TRBJ1-4; possibly TRBD1 for D (6 bases). Trimming shortened V by 0 bases and J by 2 bases, and 11 bases separated the two germline ends. The V gene's germline CDR1 is SGDLS and CDR2 YYNGEE. The CDR3 contains 16 residues. CDR3 nucleotides: TGTGCCAGCAGCGTAGCGCCCGGGGGCACTAATGAAAAACTGTTTTTT. Residues: CASSVAPGGTNEKLFF.

This rearrangement joins TRBV7-9 to TRBJ1-1; TRBD1 matches 7 bases. The V gene's germline CDR1 is SEHNR and CDR2 FQNEAQ (reference sequence). Trimming at V came to 2 bases and at J to 1 base, leaving 1 base not matched to a gene. CDR3 length equals 14 residues. As DNA, the CDR3 is TGTGCCAGCAGCTTACCAGGGGGGAACACTGAAGCTTTCTTT. Amino acid sequence: CASSLPGGNTEAFF.

V gene TRBV7-2 combines with J gene TRBJ2-7, with TRBD2 matching over 9 bases. CDR1 SGHTA and CDR2 FQGNSA come from the germline V gene. Germline trimming cut 5 bases from V and 0 bases from J; bases unmatched to any gene: 2. The CDR3 is made up of 14 amino acids. CDR3 DNA: TGTGCCAGCAGCCGGACTAGCGACTCCTACGAGCAGTACTTC. It yields the protein CASSRTSDSYEQYF.

The CDR3 coding sequence is TGTGCCAGCACCTATCGGGAGGGGAGAGGATATGGCTACACCTTC. Protein sequence: CASTYREGRGYGYTF. This chain uses TRBV6-5 with TRBJ1-2; TRBD1 might be the D (5 bases). CDR3 length: 15 amino acids. V was shortened by 7 bases and J by 5 bases, with 20 bases between the two germline ends. Germline CDR1 and CDR2: MNHEY and SVGAGI.

The rearrangement uses TRBV19 and TRBJ2-7; D might be TRBD1 (6 bases). V was clipped by 5 bases and J by 8 bases, with 16 bases between them. The germline V gene encodes CDR1 LNHDA and CDR2 SQIVND (reference sequence). The CDR3 extends over 13 amino acids. The CDR3 sequence: CASSSVGALQQYF. The CDR3 DNA follows: TGTGCCAGTAGTTCCGTGGGGGCTTTACAGCAGTACTTC.

This chain uses TRBV5-1 with TRBJ2-1, with TRBD2 identical over 14 bases. Trimming at V came to 3 bases and at J to 4 bases, leaving 15 bases not matched to a gene. Looked up from germline, CDR1 is SGHRS and CDR2 is YFSETQ. This CDR3 has 20 residues. The DNA of the CDR3 is TGCGCCAGCAGCTGGGGGACTAGCGGGAGTTCCCTCTCGGAGTACAATGAGCAGTTCTTC. Encoded protein: CASSWGTSGSSLSEYNEQFF. Combining the CDR3 with reference TRBV5-1 and TRBJ2-1 gives the whole variable domain KAGVTQTPRYLIKTRGQQVTLSCSPISGHRSVSWYQQTPGQGLQFLFEYFSETQRNKGNFPGRFSGRQFSNSRSEMNVSTLELGDSALYLCASSWGTSGSSLSEYNEQFFGPGTRLTVL.

This clone was seen just once. The rearrangement uses TRBV18 and TRBJ2-1, with 7 bases fitting TRBD1. CDR3 length: 13 amino acids. V was pared by 8 bases and J by 5 bases, with 6 bases of the junction left unmatched. CDR1 KGHSH and CDR2 LQKENI come from the germline V gene. For the CDR3, the DNA is TGTGCCAGCCATAGGACAGGAAACAATGAGCAGTTCTTC. This sequence encodes CASHRTGNNEQFF.

V usage is TRBV7-2 and J usage is TRBJ1-1, with D possibly TRBD1 on 6 matching bases. Trimming shortened V by 8 bases and J by 2 bases, and 12 bases separated the two germline ends. The CDR3 covers 13 residues. The germline CDR1 and CDR2 sequences are SGHTA and FQGNSA. The CDR3 sequence is CASGWDTNTEAFF. The DNA for the CDR3 is TGTGCCAGCGGATGGGACACAAACACTGAAGCTTTCTTT.

The CDR3: CASSLFEQGSYEQYF. In nucleotides, the CDR3 is TGTGCCAGCAGCTTATTTGAGCAGGGTTCCTACGAGCAGTACTTC. The V call is TRBV5-6, the J call TRBJ2-7; D is possibly TRBD1 (5 bases). The germline V gene encodes CDR1 SGHDT and CDR2 YYEEEE. Between the trimmed V and J ends, which lost 2 bases and 1 base, there was a span of 13 bases. The CDR3 length is 15 residues.

This clone was seen a handful of times. The chain combines TRBV7-6 with TRBJ2-3; 8 positions match TRBD2. This CDR3 is 18 amino acids long. Germline V gives CDR1 SGHVS, CDR2 FNYEAQ. V was clipped by 7 bases and J by 0 bases; unmatched bases: 15. The CDR3 DNA reads as TGTGCCAGCAACCGGTCGGGCGGGAGGCCTACTAGCACAGATACGCAGTATTTT. Its protein is CASNRSGGRPTSTDTQYF.

The V call is TRBV6-5, the J call TRBJ1-2; the D gene is possibly TRBD1 (5 bases). Per germline, CDR1 MNHEY and CDR2 SVGAGI. This CDR3 contains 11 residues. V was clipped by 2 bases and J by 8 bases, with 6 bases between them. The CDR3 bases are TGTGCCAGCAGTTACAGGGGAGGCTACACCTTC. It codes for CASSYRGGYTF.